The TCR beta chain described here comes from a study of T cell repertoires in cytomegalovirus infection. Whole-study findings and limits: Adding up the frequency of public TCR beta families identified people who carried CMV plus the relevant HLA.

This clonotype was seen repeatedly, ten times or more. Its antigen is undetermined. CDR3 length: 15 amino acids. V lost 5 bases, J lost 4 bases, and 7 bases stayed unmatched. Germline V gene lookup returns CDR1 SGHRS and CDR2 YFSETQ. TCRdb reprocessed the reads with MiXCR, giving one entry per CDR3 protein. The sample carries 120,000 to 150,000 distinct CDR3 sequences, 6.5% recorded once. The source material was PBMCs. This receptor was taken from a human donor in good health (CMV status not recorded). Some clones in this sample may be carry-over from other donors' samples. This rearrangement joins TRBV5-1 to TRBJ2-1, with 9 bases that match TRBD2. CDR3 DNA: TGCGCCAGCAGATCAAGCGGGGGGACTTACAATGAGCAGTTCTTC. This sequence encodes CASRSSGGTYNEQFF.